One and the same sample provided the 3 T cell receptor beta chains below, sequenced in a study of blood T cell repertoires in COVID-19 (dated by TCRdb to 2018 to 2021). Receptor amplification or capture employed the immunoSEQ multiplex PCR assay. The table was pulled from immuneACCESS by TCRdb, which kept in-frame rearrangements only. Such tables lose some clones; where checked, under half of the loss comes from unresolved V genes, and the rest has no known cause. The sample table lists 200,000 to 250,000 clones, approximately 88% of them with a count of one. About 4% of the sample is taken by the ten largest. The material sequenced was PBMCs or T cells enriched from blood (not recorded which). The receptors come from a woman under 40 who had been exposed to COVID-19.

The chain couples TRBV7-2 to TRBJ2-1; the match to TRBD2 covers 12 bases. Unmatched junction bases numbered 5, after V lost 4 bases and J lost 7 bases. Germline loops: CDR1 SGHTA, CDR2 FQGNSA. The CDR3 is 15 residues long. CDR3 sequence (DNA): TGTGCCAGCAGCTCTCTAGCGGGGGGGGGTAATGAGCAGTTCTTC. This sequence encodes CASSSLAGGGNEQFF.

The chain couples TRBV5-1 to TRBJ2-5; D possibly corresponds to TRBD2 (5 bases). Looked up from germline, CDR1 is SGHRS and CDR2 is YFSETQ. Trimming cost V 0 bases and J 4 bases, with 10 bases left between them. The length of the CDR3 is 14 residues. The DNA of the CDR3 is TGCGCCAGCAGCTTGGCCGGGGAAATAGAGACCCAGTACTTC. It yields the protein CASSLAGEIETQYF.

The V gene is TRBV5-4, the J gene TRBJ2-2; 13 positions match TRBD2. Germline loops: CDR1 SGHNT, CDR2 YYREEE (reference sequence). CDR3 length: 18 amino acids. Trimming at V came to 4 bases and at J to 0 bases, leaving 6 bases not matched to a gene. The CDR3 DNA sequence: TGTGCCAGCAGCGAGGGACTAGCGGGGCCCCCGAACACCGGGGAGCTGTTTTTT. This gives the protein CASSEGLAGPPNTGELFF.